The rows below give T cell receptor beta chains drawn from one sample of a study of OX40 agonist ivuxolimab in advanced cancers. Sequencing was performed with immunoSEQ multiplex PCR; in TCRdb, only in-frame clones are kept and a portion is missing. The sample has 25,000 to 30,000 clones; about 88% are singletons. The specimen comprised CD4+ or CD8+ T cells sorted from blood, sampled in a trial of the OX40 agonist ivuxolimab. These receptors came from an adult with an advanced solid tumor such as melanoma, head and neck, liver or kidney cancer. The CDR3 runs from the conserved cysteine through the conserved F or W. The D gene is left open where the match is weak. A clone size is listed for some rows: how often the clone was seen (once, few, many), or a class if it is expanded.

v_gene	abundance	d_gene	j_gene	CDR3nt	CDR3aa
TRBV4-3	-	TRBD1	TRBJ2-7	TGCGCCAGCAGCCCGTACGCCGGGACAGACTACGAGCAGTACTTC	CASSPYAGTDYEQYF
TRBV19	once	-	TRBJ1-5	TGTGCCAGTAGCCCTTTTGGCGGGGCACGAAATCAGCCCCAGCATTTT	CASSPFGGARNQPQHF
TRBV27	-	-	TRBJ2-7	TGTGCCAGCAGTTCACCGGGACATAATATCTACGAGCAGTACTTC	CASSSPGHNIYEQYF
TRBV5-6	few	TRBD1	TRBJ2-3	TGTGCCAGCACCGCGCCGGGACAGGGAAAAAGTGATACGCAGTATTTT	CASTAPGQGKSDTQYF
TRBV19	-	-	TRBJ1-1	TGTGCCAGTATCGACCTCCGGGACCGGAACACTGAAGCTTTCTTT	CASIDLRDRNTEAFF
TRBV14	-	-	TRBJ2-1	TGTGCCAGCAGCCAAGATTTACTACTGAACAATGAGCAGTTCTTC	CASSQDLLLNNEQFF
TRBV10-3	-	-	TRBJ1-1	TGTGCCATCAGTGAACGGGAAGCGGGCACTGAAGCTTTCTTT	CAISEREAGTEAFF
TRBV15	-	-	TRBJ2-6	TGTGCCACCAGCAAATACAGGAATACTGGGGCCAACGTCCTGACTTTC	CATSKYRNTGANVLTF
TRBV2	-	TRBD1	TRBJ2-3	TGTGCCAGCAGCCGGGGACAGGGGGCTACAGATACGCAGTATTTT	CASSRGQGATDTQYF
TRBV9	-	TRBD2	TRBJ2-5	TGTGCCAGCAGCGTAGATTCGTCTAGCGGGCCTCAAGAGACCCAGTACTTC	CASSVDSSSGPQETQYF
TRBV6-6	-	TRBD1	TRBJ2-5	TGTGCCAGCAGTTACCCCGGGACAGGCCAAGAGACCCAGTACTTC	CASSYPGTGQETQYF
TRBV7-9	-	-	TRBJ2-1	TGTGCCAGCAGCTTAGCGTTGGAGTATGAGCAGTTCTTC	CASSLALEYEQFF
TRBV7-9	-	TRBD1	TRBJ2-7	TGTGCCAGCAGCGGACAGGGGGTTGCCTACGAGCAGTACTTC	CASSGQGVAYEQYF
TRBV10-3	-	-	TRBJ2-3	TGTGCCATCAGTGAGTCACTCACAGATACGCAGTATTTT	CAISESLTDTQYF
TRBV27	-	-	TRBJ1-6	TGTGCCAGCAGTTCCCGCCCTTTTATACCCCTCCACTTT	CASSSRPFIPLHF
TRBV2	-	-	TRBJ1-2	TGTGCCAGCAGTGGCCAGTCGGACTATGGCTACACCTTC	CASSGQSDYGYTF
TRBV6-1	-	-	TRBJ2-3	TGTGCCAGCAGTGAAGAGAATACGCAGTATTTT	CASSEENTQYF
TRBV7-9	-	-	TRBJ2-5	TGTGCCAGCAGCGATTACAGGGCCCAGGAGACCCAGTACTTC	CASSDYRAQETQYF
TRBV25-1	-	TRBD1	TRBJ2-2	TGTGCCAGCCTCGGGACAGCATACACCGGGGAGCTGTTTTTT	CASLGTAYTGELFF
TRBV15	-	TRBD2	TRBJ2-7	TGTGCCACCAGCAGAGATCGCGGGAGGTCCTACGAGCAGTACTTC	CATSRDRGRSYEQYF
TRBV7-9	-	-	TRBJ1-4	TGTGCCAGCAGCCCATACTTTGGGCAGGCCACTAATGAAAAACTGTTTTTT	CASSPYFGQATNEKLFF
TRBV7-9	-	-	TRBJ2-1	TGTGCCAGCAGCTCCGTAAGGGACAATGAGCAGTTCTTC	CASSSVRDNEQFF
TRBV6-6	-	-	TRBJ1-2	TGTGCCAGCAGTTACCGGGTTCCAGGGTCTGGCTACACCTTC	CASSYRVPGSGYTF
TRBV6-5	-	TRBD1	TRBJ2-2	TGTGCCAGCACTAGGGGACAGGGGAACACCGGGGAGCTGTTTTTT	CASTRGQGNTGELFF
TRBV6-6	-	TRBD2	TRBJ2-7	TGTGCCAGCAGTTACTCGCTAGCGGCGGACCCCGTGGAGCAGTACTTC	CASSYSLAADPVEQYF
TRBV6-5	-	-	TRBJ2-5	TGTGCCAGCAGTTACTCGCAGGGGGAGACCCAGTACTTC	CASSYSQGETQYF
TRBV2	few	-	TRBJ2-7	TGTGCCACCAAGGGACTTTCCTACGAGCAGTACTTC	CATKGLSYEQYF
TRBV4-1	-	TRBD2	TRBJ2-5	TGCGCCAGCAGCCAAGGGGCTAGCGGGAGGGTCGGGCAGACCCAGTACTTC	CASSQGASGRVGQTQYF
TRBV6-6	-	-	TRBJ2-7	TGTGCCAGCAGTTACGAGGGAGTCACGGGAGAGCAGTACTTC	CASSYEGVTGEQYF
TRBV19	-	-	TRBJ2-1	TGTGCCAGTAGTATTTGGGCTAGCCGTAACAATGAGCAGTTCTTC	CASSIWASRNNEQFF
TRBV4-2	-	TRBD1	TRBJ1-5	TGTGCCAGCAGCCAAGATCCGACAGGGGATCAGCCCCAGCATTTT	CASSQDPTGDQPQHF
TRBV27	-	-	TRBJ2-1	TGTGCCAGCAGTTCCCTCGGTGGCGGCTTGAGCTCCTACAATGAGCAGTTCTTC	CASSSLGGGLSSYNEQFF
TRBV28	-	-	TRBJ2-5	TGTGCCAGCAGCAAAAGCCCAAATCCCCAAGAGACCCAGTACTTC	CASSKSPNPQETQYF
TRBV6-5	-	-	TRBJ2-1	TGTGCCAGCAGTTCGCAGCCCGCTAGCAATGAGCAGTTCTTC	CASSSQPASNEQFF
TRBV15	-	TRBD1	TRBJ1-2	TGTGCCACCAGCAGAGGACAGGGGGGCATTATTGGCTACACCTTC	CATSRGQGGIIGYTF
TRBV7-3	-	-	TRBJ2-1	TGTGCCAGCAGCCCCGGAAACAATGAGCAGTTCTTC	CASSPGNNEQFF
TRBV11-1	-	-	TRBJ2-5	TGTGCCAGCAGCTTCGAAAGGGGAGGAGAGACCCAGTACTTC	CASSFERGGETQYF
TRBV6-1	medium-sized	-	TRBJ2-7	TGTGCCAGCAGTGAAGCTCTGGTTCTGAGCTACGAGCAGTACTTC	CASSEALVLSYEQYF
TRBV7-2	-	-	TRBJ2-2	TGTGCCAGCAGCCCACGGGCCTTGACCGGGGAGCTGTTTTTT	CASSPRALTGELFF
TRBV7-3	once	-	TRBJ2-7	TGTGCCAGCAGCTTGCTCCCCCTCTACGAGCAGTACTTC	CASSLLPLYEQYF
TRBV27	-	-	TRBJ2-7	TGTGCCAGCAGTTGGGGGATCTCCTACGAGCAGTACTTC	CASSWGISYEQYF
TRBV11-1	-	-	TRBJ2-5	TGTGCCAGCAGCCAGCAGAACACACCAGGAGAGACCCAGTACTTC	CASSQQNTPGETQYF